Following are 28 T cell receptor beta chains from one sample sequenced in a study of blood T cells in healthy people across ages (dated by TCRdb to the mid-2010s). Library preparation employed 5' RACE. Sequencer: Illumina HiSeq 2500. A second 7 to 11 cycle PCR used a sample-barcoded 5' primer and a J-beta primer mix. In TCRdb, the public reads were trimmed at Q25 with fastp and aligned with MiXCR, with productive beta chains retained. Rows merge per CDR3 protein into single entries with the most common DNA and genes. Counted in this sample were approximately 1.5 million distinct CDR3 sequences; roughly two fifths of them appeared once. The leading ten clones occupy 4% of the sample. Sequenced material: blood. Every receptor here comes from a woman in her late teens or twenties in good health.

The V and J genes are TRBV10-3 and TRBJ2-1; 10 bases agree with TRBD2. This CDR3 is built from 15 residues. V gave up 0 bases and J gave up 8 bases; unmatched junction bases: 4. The V gene's germline CDR1 is ENHRY and CDR2 SYGVKD. CDR3 nucleotide sequence: TGTGCCATCAGTGAGTCCCTAGCGGGAGACCATGAGCAGTTCTTC. Its protein product is CAISESLAGDHEQFF.

This clonotype was recorded only once. The rearrangement joins TRBV18 to TRBJ1-1; no reliable D call. Germline lookup yields CDR1 KGHSH and CDR2 LQKENI. The CDR3 length is 15 residues. Trimming stripped 0 bases from V and 0 bases from J, with 8 bases between. The CDR3 DNA reads as TGTGCCAGCTCACCACCTGACCCCTTGAACACTGAAGCTTTCTTT. This gives the protein CASSPPDPLNTEAFF.

This chain joins TRBV12-3 or TRBV12-4 and TRBJ2-1, with TRBD2 matching over 14 bases. Trimming cost V 6 bases and J 5 bases; bases outside gene matches: 12. CDR3 length: 18 amino acids. CDR3 sequence: CASSPAPPTSGGDNEQFF. The CDR3 bases are TGTGCCAGCAGCCCAGCCCCACCGACTAGCGGGGGGGACAATGAGCAGTTCTTC.

The chain uses TRBV20-1 and TRBJ2-7, with 7 nucleotides matching TRBD2. CDR1 and CDR2 from the germline V gene are DFQATT and SNEGSKA (reference sequence). The V and J ends lost 1 base and 7 bases, in that order; junction bases with no gene match: 10. CDR3 length equals 14 residues. The CDR3 protein is CSARGLGLTNEQYF. CDR3 in DNA: TGCAGTGCTAGAGGTTTGGGACTAACCAATGAGCAGTACTTC.

The V gene is TRBV20-1, the J gene TRBJ2-3; 9 nucleotides align to TRBD2. The CDR3 is 16 residues long. In germline, CDR1 is DFQATT, CDR2 SNEGSKA (reference sequence). V shed 0 bases and J 2 bases; nucleotides not matched to a gene: 6. This CDR3 is CSARDPAGGATDTQYF. The CDR3, as DNA: TGCAGTGCTAGAGATCCGGCGGGGGGGGCCACAGATACGCAGTATTTT.

A few counts support this clonotype. The chain uses TRBV20-1 and TRBJ2-3, with D maybe TRBD2 (5 bases). Germline CDR1 DFQATT, CDR2 SNEGSKA (reference sequence). V gave up 7 bases and J gave up 2 bases, with 13 bases separating them. The CDR3 is 13 residues long. Written as DNA, the CDR3 is TGCAGTGTCCAGTCGGGGTACACAGATACGCAGTATTTT. This sequence encodes CSVQSGYTDTQYF.

This chain connects TRBV9 to TRBJ2-1; TRBD2 aligns across 7 bases. This CDR3 region has 15 residues. The V gene end was trimmed by 0 bases and the J gene end by 3 bases; junction bases not matched to a gene: 3. CDR1 is SGDLS and CDR2 is YYNGEE in the germline V gene. CDR3 nucleotides: TGTGCCAGCAGCGTAGGTTGGGGGGGCTACAATGAGCAGTTCTTC. It codes for CASSVGWGGYNEQFF.

With regard to this clonotype: A much larger clone lies a single base off, so this may be a read error. The chain recombines TRBV18 with TRBJ2-1; D gene ambiguous. This CDR3 has 15 amino acids. V was pared by 2 bases and J by 13 bases, with 21 bases between. Germline CDR1 is KGHSH and CDR2 is LQKENI. CDR3 coding DNA: TGTGCCAGCTCACCAAGAACCGGCAACCAAGAGACCCAGTTCTTC. Translated, it gives CASSPRTGNQETQFF. Full variable domain (outside the CDR3, taken from reference TRBV18 and TRBJ2-1): NAGVMQNPRHLVRRRGQEARLRCSPMKGHSHVYWYRQLPEEGLKFMVYLQKENIIDESGMPKERFSAEFPKEGPSILRIQQVVRGDSAAYFCASSPRTGNQETQFFGPGTRLTVL.

The chain couples TRBV7-2 to TRBJ1-5, with 11 bases lining up with TRBD1. Germline CDR1 and CDR2: SGHTA and FQGNSA. This CDR3 is built from 15 residues. V gave up 5 bases and J gave up 8 bases; unmatched junction bases: 8. CDR3 nucleotide sequence: TGTGCCAGCAGCCCGGACAGGGGGCCACGGGAGCCCCAGCATTTT. This gives the protein CASSPDRGPREPQHF.

The chain combines TRBV12-3 or TRBV12-4 with TRBJ2-7; the D gene is possibly TRBD2 (6 bases). The CDR3 length is 14 residues. V lost 7 bases and J lost 1, with 14 bases in between. CDR3 sequence (DNA): TGTGCCAGCAAGAACGCCGGGGGATCCTACGAGCAGTACTTC. Protein: CASKNAGGSYEQYF.

This chain joins TRBV10-3 and TRBJ2-5; D may be TRBD2 (6 bases). This CDR3 has 16 amino acids. Germline loops: CDR1 ENHRY, CDR2 SYGVKD. Trimming removed 3 bases from V and 4 bases from J, with 18 bases in between. The CDR3 spells CAISDSPGRKGETQYF. The CDR3 DNA reads as TGTGCCATCAGTGATTCTCCAGGGAGGAAGGGAGAGACCCAGTACTTC.

The DNA for the CDR3 is TGTGCCAGCAGTACCGGACAGGGGATTGCAGATACGCAGTATTTT. It specifies CASSTGQGIADTQYF. J is TRBJ2-3 and V is TRBV6-1; 9 nucleotides line up with TRBD1. V gave up 5 bases and J gave up 4 bases; unmatched junction bases: 7. This CDR3 is 15 amino acids long. Per the germline V gene, CDR1 is MNHNS and CDR2 is SASEGT.

This chain connects TRBV6-1 to TRBJ2-7; D not resolved. The V gene's germline CDR1 is MNHNS and CDR2 SASEGT. Deletions cut 8 bases from V and 12 bases from J, with 26 bases between. This CDR3 region has 14 residues. CDR3: CASDRFKGQETRYF. CDR3 sequence (DNA): TGTGCCAGCGACCGGTTTAAGGGCCAAGAGACCCGGTACTTC.

The rearrangement uses TRBV29-1 and TRBJ2-1; maybe TRBD2 (5 bases). V was shortened by 3 bases and J by 7 bases, with 16 bases between the two germline ends. The CDR3 has 14 amino acids. Germline V CDR1 and CDR2: SQVTM, ANQGSEA. The CDR3 protein is CSVERVLTKNEQFF. CDR3 coding DNA: TGCAGCGTTGAGCGGGTCCTAACCAAGAATGAGCAGTTCTTC.

This chain uses TRBV5-6 with TRBJ2-2; 14 positions match TRBD2. This CDR3 is 18 amino acids long. Germline V CDR1 and CDR2: SGHDT, YYEEEE. Trimming at V came to 4 bases and at J to 7 bases, leaving 12 bases not matched to a gene. CDR3 sequence: CASSATSGGASYFGELFF. The CDR3 bases are TGTGCCAGCAGCGCGACTAGCGGGGGGGCCTCGTATTTCGGGGAGCTGTTTTTT.

The rearrangement links TRBV6-1 to TRBJ2-5, with TRBD1 matching over 7 bases. The assigned J gene may be wrong: the sequence end matches TRBJ2-4 better. CDR1 MNHNS and CDR2 SASEGT come from the germline V gene. The CDR3 is 13 amino acids. The CDR3 nucleotides are TGTGCCAGCCGGGACAGCCCCCCTAACATTCAGTACTTC. It specifies CASRDSPPNIQYF.

V is TRBV7-9 and J is TRBJ2-5; 14 nucleotides align to TRBD2. The CDR3 runs to 17 residues. Germline lookup yields CDR1 SEHNR and CDR2 FQNEAQ (reference sequence). V was pared by 0 bases and J by 5 bases, with 5 bases of the junction left unmatched. The CDR3: CASSLAGLAGAQETQYF. CDR3 nucleotide sequence: TGTGCCAGCAGCTTAGCGGGACTAGCGGGAGCCCAGGAGACCCAGTACTTC.

The chain couples TRBV5-1 to TRBJ1-1; 9 nucleotides align to TRBD1. The CDR3 sequence is 13 residues long. With 4 bases clipped from V and 10 bases from J, the junction kept 8 bases outside the gene matches. Germline CDR1 SGHRS, CDR2 YFSETQ. This chain's CDR3 is CASSDGPGQGAFF. In DNA, the CDR3 is TGCGCCAGCAGCGATGGCCCGGGACAGGGAGCTTTCTTT.

The chain has TRBV3-1 and TRBJ2-2; D call uncertain. CDR1 and CDR2 from the germline V gene are LGHDT and YNNKEL (reference sequence). The CDR3 runs 16 residues. V gave up 6 bases and J gave up 1 base, with 15 bases separating them. The CDR3 region has the DNA TGTGCCAGCAGTCCTACGCTGGTCGAGAACACCGGGGAGCTGTTTTTT. Protein sequence: CASSPTLVENTGELFF.

V usage is TRBV20-1 and J usage is TRBJ2-1; 8 nucleotides match TRBD2. CDR3 length: 14 residues. V shed 3 bases and J 3 bases; nucleotides not matched to a gene: 4. Germline CDR1 and CDR2: DFQATT and SNEGSKA (reference sequence). The CDR3 DNA reads TGCAGTGCTAGCGGGGGGGTGTTCTACAATGAGCAGTTCTTC. Its translation is CSASGGVFYNEQFF.

This clonotype was picked up a small number of times. V and J are TRBV5-1 and TRBJ2-2; a weak D match, TRBD1 (6 bases). CDR1 and CDR2 from the germline V gene are SGHRS and YFSETQ. CDR3 length equals 20 residues. V shed 0 bases and J shed 3 bases, with 24 bases lying between them. The CDR3 spells CASSLARTAPRVRYTGELFF. CDR3 nucleotides: TGCGCCAGCAGCTTGGCTAGGACAGCCCCAAGGGTTCGGTACACCGGGGAGCTGTTTTTT.

The sample holds a few counts of this clonotype. The chain is built from TRBV5-1 and TRBJ2-7; 9 positions agree with TRBD2. CDR1 and CDR2 (germline): SGHRS, YFSETQ. CDR3 length: 15 residues. Unmatched junction bases numbered 8, after V lost 4 bases and J lost 3 bases. As DNA, the CDR3 is TGCGCCAGCAGCCCAGGGACTAGCTCTAACTACGAGCAGTACTTC. Translating gives CASSPGTSSNYEQYF. The full variable domain, completed using reference TRBV5-1 and TRBJ2-7, is KAGVTQTPRYLIKTRGQQVTLSCSPISGHRSVSWYQQTPGQGLQFLFEYFSETQRNKGNFPGRFSGRQFSNSRSEMNVSTLELGDSALYLCASSPGTSSNYEQYFGPGTRLTVT.

J is TRBJ2-1 and V is TRBV28, with 8 bases that match TRBD2. This CDR3 has 16 amino acids. With V trimmed by 4 bases and J by 6 bases, 11 bases remained unmatched. Looked up from germline, CDR1 is MDHEN and CDR2 is SYDVKM. CDR3 loop: CASSYLQAGGSNEQFF. As DNA, the CDR3 is TGTGCCAGCAGTTACCTACAGGCGGGGGGATCCAATGAGCAGTTCTTC.

This clonotype has just a few counts. The gene calls are TRBV7-6 and TRBJ1-4, with TRBD1 identical over 9 bases. This CDR3 is 13 amino acids long. Germline-derived CDR1 and CDR2 are SGHVS and FNYEAQ. V lost 5 bases, J lost 11 bases, and 6 bases stayed unmatched. The CDR3 DNA follows: TGTGCCAGCAGCGGGGGACAGGGCGGGAAACTGTTTTTT. Protein sequence: CASSGGQGGKLFF.

This chain joins TRBV12-3 or TRBV12-4 and TRBJ2-2; 9 bases fit TRBD2. The CDR3 totals 16 residues. With 2 bases clipped from V and 6 bases from J, the junction kept 7 bases outside the gene matches. The CDR3 spells CASSLSGSGSAGELFF. The CDR3 DNA reads as TGTGCCAGCAGTTTATCTGGTAGCGGGAGCGCCGGGGAGCTGTTTTTT.

The chain joins TRBV21-1 to TRBJ2-1; the table assigns TRBD1, which was not confirmed against the DNA. TRBV21-1 is reported as a pseudogene. The CDR3 has 16 residues. The CDR3 region is CASSRPQGGATNEQFF. The CDR3 DNA follows: TGTGCCAGCAGCAGGCCTCAGGGGGGGGCCACCAATGAGCAGTTCTTC.

The CDR3 here is CASWGKSTGELFF. The CDR3, as DNA: TGTGCCAGCTGGGGAAAGAGCACCGGGGAGCTGTTTTTT. The V and J genes are TRBV2 and TRBJ2-2; D not resolved. Germline loops: CDR1 SNHLY, CDR2 FYNNEI. The CDR3 sequence is 13 residues long. Trimming took off 8 bases at V and 4 bases at J, with 11 bases between the two ends. The whole variable domain, filled in from reference TRBV2 and TRBJ2-2, reads EPEVTQTPSHQVTQMGQEVILRCVPISNHLYFYWYRQILGQKVEFLVSFYNNEISEKSEIFDDQFSVERPDGSNFTLKIRSTKLEDSAMYFCASWGKSTGELFFGEGSRLTVL.

CDR3 sequence reads: CASSQDRGSLYGYTF. The CDR3 DNA sequence: TGTGCCAGCAGCCAAGATCGTGGGAGCCTTTATGGCTACACCTTC. The rearrangement joins TRBV3-1 to TRBJ1-2, with D uncertain. The ends were cut back, 0 bases at V and 5 bases at J, with 13 bases in the middle. The CDR3 runs 15 residues. Germline CDR1 and CDR2: LGHDT and YNNKEL (reference sequence).